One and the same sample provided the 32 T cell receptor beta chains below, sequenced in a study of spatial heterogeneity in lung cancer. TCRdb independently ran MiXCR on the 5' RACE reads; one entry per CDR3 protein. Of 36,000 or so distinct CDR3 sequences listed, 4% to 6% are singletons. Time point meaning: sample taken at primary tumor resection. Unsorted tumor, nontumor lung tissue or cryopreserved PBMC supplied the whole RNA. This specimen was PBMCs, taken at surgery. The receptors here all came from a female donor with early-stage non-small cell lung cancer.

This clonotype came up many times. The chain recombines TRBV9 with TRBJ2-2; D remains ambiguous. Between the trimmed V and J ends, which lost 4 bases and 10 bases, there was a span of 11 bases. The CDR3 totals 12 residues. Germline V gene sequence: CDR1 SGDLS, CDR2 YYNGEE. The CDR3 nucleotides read TGTGCCAGCAGCTTAAGAGTCGTGGAGCTGTTTTTT. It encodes CASSLRVVELFF.

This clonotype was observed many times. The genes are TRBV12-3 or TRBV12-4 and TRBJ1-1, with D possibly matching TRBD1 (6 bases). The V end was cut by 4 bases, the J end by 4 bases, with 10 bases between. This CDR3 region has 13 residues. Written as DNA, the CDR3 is TGTGCCAGCAGTTACGCAGGGGCCACTGAAGCTTTCTTT. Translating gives CASSYAGATEAFF.

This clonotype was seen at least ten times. CDR3 bases: TGTGCCAGCTCACCACCTGACGCAGTCTCCTATAATTCACCCCTCCACTTT. Amino acids: CASSPPDAVSYNSPLHF. This rearrangement joins TRBV18 to TRBJ1-6; D ambiguous. CDR1 is KGHSH and CDR2 is LQKENI in the germline V gene. The CDR3 consists of 17 residues. V was shortened by 0 bases and J by 0 bases, with 9 bases between the two germline ends.

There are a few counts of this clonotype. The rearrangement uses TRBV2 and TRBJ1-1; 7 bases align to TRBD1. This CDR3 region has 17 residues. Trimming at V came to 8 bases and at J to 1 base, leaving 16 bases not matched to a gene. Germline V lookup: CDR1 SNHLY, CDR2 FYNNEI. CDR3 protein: CASLVSGGRRRNTEAFF. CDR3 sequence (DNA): TGTGCCAGCTTAGTCTCAGGGGGGCGAAGGAGGAACACTGAAGCTTTCTTT. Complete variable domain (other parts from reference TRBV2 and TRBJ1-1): EPEVTQTPSHQVTQMGQEVILRCVPISNHLYFYWYRQILGQKVEFLVSFYNNEISEKSEIFDDQFSVERPDGSNFTLKIRSTKLEDSAMYFCASLVSGGRRRNTEAFFGQGTRLTVV.

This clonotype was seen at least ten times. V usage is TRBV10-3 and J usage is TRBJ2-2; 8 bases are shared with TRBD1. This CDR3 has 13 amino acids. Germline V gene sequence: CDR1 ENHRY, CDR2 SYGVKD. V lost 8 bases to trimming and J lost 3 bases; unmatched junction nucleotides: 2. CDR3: CAIDRGDTGELFF. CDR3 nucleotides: TGTGCCATCGACAGGGGAGACACCGGGGAGCTGTTTTTT.

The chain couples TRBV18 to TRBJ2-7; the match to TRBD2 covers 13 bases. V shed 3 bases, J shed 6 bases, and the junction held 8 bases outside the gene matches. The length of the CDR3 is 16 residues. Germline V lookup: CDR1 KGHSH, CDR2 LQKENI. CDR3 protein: CASSPRTSGSHGEQYF. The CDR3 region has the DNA TGTGCCAGCTCACCGAGGACTAGCGGGAGCCATGGCGAGCAGTACTTC.

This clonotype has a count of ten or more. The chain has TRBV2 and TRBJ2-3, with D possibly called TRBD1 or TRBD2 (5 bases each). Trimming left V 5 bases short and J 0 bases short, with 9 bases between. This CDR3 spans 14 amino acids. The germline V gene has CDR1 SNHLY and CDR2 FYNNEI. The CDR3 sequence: CASSPGRSTDTQYF. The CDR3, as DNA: TGTGCCAGCAGTCCGGGACGTAGCACAGATACGCAGTATTTT.

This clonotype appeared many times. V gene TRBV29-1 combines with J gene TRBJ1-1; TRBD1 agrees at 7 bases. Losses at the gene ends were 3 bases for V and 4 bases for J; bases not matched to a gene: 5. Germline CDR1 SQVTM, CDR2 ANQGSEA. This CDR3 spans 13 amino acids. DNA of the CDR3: TGCAGCGTTGAGGACAGGTTGGGCACTGAAGCTTTCTTT. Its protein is CSVEDRLGTEAFF.

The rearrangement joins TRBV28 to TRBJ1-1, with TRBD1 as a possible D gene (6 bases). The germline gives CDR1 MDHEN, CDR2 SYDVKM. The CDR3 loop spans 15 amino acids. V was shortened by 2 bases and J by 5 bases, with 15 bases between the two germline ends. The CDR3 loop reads CASSLTGRGRTEAFF. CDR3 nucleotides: TGTGCCAGCAGTTTAACAGGGCGAGGAAGAACTGAAGCTTTCTTT.

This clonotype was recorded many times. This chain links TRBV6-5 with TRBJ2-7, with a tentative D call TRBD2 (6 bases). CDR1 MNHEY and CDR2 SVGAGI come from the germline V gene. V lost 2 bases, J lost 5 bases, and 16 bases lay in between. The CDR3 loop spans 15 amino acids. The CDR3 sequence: CASSYGFGGENEQYF. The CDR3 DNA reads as TGTGCCAGCAGTTACGGGTTCGGAGGGGAAAACGAGCAGTACTTC.

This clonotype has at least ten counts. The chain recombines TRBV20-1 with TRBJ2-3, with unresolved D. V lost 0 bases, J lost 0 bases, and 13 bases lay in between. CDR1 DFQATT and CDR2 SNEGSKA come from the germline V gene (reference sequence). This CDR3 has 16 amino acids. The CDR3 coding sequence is TGCAGTGCTAGAGATAGGTTAGGTCGGAGCACAGATACGCAGTATTTT. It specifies CSARDRLGRSTDTQYF.

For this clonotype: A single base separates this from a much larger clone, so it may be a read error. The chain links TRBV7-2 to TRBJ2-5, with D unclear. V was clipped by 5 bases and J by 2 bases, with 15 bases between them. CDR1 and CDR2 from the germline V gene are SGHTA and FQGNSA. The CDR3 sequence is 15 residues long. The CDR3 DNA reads TGTGCCAGCAGCCGACGTGCGGTGGATCAAGAGACCCAGTACTTC. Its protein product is CASSRRAVDQETQYF.

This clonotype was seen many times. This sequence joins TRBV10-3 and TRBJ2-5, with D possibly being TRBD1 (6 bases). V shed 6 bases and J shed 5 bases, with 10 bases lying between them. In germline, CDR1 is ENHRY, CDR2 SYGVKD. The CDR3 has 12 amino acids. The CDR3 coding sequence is TGTGCCATCAGCCAGACAGGCGAGACCCAGTACTTC. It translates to CAISQTGETQYF.

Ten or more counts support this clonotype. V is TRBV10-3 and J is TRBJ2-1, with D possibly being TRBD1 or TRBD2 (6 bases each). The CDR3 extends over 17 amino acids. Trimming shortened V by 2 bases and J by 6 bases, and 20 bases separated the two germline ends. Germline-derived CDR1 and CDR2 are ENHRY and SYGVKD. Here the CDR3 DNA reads TGTGCCATCAGTGAGGGAGGGGGGTCCTCGCTGCGCAATGAGCAGTTCTTC. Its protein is CAISEGGGSSLRNEQFF.

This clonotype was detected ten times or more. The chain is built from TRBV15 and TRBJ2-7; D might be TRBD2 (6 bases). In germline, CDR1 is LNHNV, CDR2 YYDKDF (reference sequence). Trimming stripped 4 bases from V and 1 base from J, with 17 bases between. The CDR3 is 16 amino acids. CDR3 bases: TGTGCCACCAGCAAGGGACTCCCAACTTCTTCCTACGAGCAGTACTTC. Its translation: CATSKGLPTSSYEQYF.

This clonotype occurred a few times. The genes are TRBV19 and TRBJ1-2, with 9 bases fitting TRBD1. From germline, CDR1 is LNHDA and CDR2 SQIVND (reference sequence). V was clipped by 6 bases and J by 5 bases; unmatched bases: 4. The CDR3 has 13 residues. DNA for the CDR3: TGTGCCAGTAGATTGGACAGGGGTTATGGCTACACCTTC. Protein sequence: CASRLDRGYGYTF.

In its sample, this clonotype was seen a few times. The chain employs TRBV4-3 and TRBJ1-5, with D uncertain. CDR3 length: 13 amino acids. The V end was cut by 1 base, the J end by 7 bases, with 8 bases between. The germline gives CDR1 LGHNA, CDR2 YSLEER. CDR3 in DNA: TGCGCCAGCAGCCAAGGGATCCGACAGCCCCAGCATTTT. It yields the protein CASSQGIRQPQHF.

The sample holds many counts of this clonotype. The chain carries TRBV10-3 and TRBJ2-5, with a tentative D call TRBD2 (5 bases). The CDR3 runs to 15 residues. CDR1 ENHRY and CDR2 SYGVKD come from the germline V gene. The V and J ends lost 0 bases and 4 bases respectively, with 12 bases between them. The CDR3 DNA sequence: TGTGCCATCAGTGAGTCGAACGGAGGTGGAGAGACCCAGTACTTC. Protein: CAISESNGGGETQYF.

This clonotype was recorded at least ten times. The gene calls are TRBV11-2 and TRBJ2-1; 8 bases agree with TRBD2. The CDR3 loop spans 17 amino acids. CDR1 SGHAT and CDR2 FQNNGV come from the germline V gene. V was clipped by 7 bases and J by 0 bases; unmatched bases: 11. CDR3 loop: CASTVSIAGSSYNEQFF. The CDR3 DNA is TGTGCCAGCACCGTATCCATAGCGGGGTCCTCCTACAATGAGCAGTTCTTC.

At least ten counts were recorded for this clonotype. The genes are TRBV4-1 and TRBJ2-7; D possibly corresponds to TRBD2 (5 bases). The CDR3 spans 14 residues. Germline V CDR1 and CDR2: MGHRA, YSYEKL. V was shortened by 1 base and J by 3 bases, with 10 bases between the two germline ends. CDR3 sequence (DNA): TGCGCCAGCAGCCAAGGGCCAGCGGTCTACGAGCAGTACTTC. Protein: CASSQGPAVYEQYF.

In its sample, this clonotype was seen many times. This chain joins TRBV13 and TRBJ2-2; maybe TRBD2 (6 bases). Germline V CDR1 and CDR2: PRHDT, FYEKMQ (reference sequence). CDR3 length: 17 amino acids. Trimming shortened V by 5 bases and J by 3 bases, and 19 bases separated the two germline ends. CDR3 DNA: TGTGCCAGCAGCGGTACCCGGGAGTGGCCGGACACCGGGGAGCTGTTTTTT. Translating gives CASSGTREWPDTGELFF.

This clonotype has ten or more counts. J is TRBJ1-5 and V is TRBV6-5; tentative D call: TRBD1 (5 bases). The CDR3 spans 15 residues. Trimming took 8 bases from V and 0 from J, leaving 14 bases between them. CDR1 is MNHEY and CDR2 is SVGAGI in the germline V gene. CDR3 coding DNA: TGTGCCAGCGCCGACAGAGCGTATAGCAATCAGCCCCAGCATTTT. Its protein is CASADRAYSNQPQHF.

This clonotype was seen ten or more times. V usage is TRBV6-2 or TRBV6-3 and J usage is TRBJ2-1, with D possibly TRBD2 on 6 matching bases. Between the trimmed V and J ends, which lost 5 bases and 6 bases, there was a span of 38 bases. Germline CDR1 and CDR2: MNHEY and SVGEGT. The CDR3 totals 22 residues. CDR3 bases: TGTGCCAGCAGTCCTCAACAGGTTCTAGCGTATAGCGGCTTCGAGGGAGTCAATGAGCAGTTCTTC. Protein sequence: CASSPQQVLAYSGFEGVNEQFF.

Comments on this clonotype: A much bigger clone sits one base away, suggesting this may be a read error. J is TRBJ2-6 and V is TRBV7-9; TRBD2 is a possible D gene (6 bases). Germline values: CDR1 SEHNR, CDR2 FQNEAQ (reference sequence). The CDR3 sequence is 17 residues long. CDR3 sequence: CASSSRGRTSGAYVLTF. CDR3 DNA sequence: TGTGCCAGCAGCTCGCGGGGACGGACCTCTGGGGCCTACGTCCTGACTTTC.

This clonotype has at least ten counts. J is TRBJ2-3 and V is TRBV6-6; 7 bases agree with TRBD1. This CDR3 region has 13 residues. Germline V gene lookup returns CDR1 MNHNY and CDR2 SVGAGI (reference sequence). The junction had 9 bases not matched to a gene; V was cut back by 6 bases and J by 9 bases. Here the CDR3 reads CASSLFTGETQYF. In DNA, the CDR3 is TGTGCCAGCAGCCTATTCACAGGGGAAACGCAGTATTTT.

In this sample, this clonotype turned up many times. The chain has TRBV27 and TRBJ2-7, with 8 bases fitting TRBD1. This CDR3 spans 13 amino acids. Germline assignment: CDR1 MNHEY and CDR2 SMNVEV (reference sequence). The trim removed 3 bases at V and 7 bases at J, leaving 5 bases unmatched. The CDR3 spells CASSFRGPREQYF. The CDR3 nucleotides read TGTGCCAGCAGTTTCAGGGGGCCTAGGGAGCAGTACTTC.

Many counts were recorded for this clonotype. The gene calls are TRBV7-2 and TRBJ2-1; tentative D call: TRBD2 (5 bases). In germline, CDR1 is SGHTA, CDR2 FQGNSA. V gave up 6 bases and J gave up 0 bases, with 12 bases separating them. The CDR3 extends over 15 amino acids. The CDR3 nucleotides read TGTGCCAGCAGTATTAGTAGCGACTCCTACAATGAGCAGTTCTTC. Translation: CASSISSDSYNEQFF.

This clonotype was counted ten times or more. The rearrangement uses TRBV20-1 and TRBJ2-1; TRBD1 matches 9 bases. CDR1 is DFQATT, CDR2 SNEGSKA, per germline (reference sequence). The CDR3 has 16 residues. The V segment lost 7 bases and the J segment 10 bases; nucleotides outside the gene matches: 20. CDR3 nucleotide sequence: TGCAGTGTCTATCCAACCCCCGGGACAGGGTCACGCGAGCAGTTCTTC. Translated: CSVYPTPGTGSREQFF.

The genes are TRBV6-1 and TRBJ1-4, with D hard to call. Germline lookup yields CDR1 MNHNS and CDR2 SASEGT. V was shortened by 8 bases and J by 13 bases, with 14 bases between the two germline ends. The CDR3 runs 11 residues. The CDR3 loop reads CASRTVLGLFF. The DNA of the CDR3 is TGTGCCAGCCGGACCGTTTTGGGACTGTTTTTT.

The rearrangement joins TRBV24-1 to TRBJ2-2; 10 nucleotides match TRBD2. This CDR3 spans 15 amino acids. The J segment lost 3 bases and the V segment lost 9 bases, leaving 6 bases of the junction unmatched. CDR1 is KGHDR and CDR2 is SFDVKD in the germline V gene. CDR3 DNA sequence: TGTGCCACCCAAGGGCTAGCGGGAGACACCGGGGAGCTGTTTTTT. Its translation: CATQGLAGDTGELFF.

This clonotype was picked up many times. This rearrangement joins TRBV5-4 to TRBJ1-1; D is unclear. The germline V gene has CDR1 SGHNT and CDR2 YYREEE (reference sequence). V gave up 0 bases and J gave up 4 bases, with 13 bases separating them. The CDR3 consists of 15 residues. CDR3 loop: CASSLGRLGGTEAFF. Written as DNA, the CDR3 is TGTGCCAGCAGCTTGGGTCGGTTGGGAGGCACTGAAGCTTTCTTT.

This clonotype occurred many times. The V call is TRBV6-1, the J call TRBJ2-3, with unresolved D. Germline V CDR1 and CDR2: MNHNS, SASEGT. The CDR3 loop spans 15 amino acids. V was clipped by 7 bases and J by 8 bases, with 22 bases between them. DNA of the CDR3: TGTGCCAGCACCGTGGAGCGAGTACCCACGGGTACGCAGTATTTT. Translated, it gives CASTVERVPTGTQYF.